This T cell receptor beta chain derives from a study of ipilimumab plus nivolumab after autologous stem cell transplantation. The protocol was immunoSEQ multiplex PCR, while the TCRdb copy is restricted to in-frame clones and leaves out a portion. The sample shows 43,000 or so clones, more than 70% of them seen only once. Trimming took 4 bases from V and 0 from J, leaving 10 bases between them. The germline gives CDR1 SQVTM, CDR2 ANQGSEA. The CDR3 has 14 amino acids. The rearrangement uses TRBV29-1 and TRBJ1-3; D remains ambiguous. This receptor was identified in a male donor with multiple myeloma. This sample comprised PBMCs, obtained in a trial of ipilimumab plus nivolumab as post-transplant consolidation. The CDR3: CSVGAGSSGNTIYF. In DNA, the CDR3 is TGCAGCGTTGGTGCCGGATCCTCTGGAAACACCATATATTTT.